Listed here are 11 T cell receptor beta chains from one sample, sequenced in a study of blood T cell repertoires in COVID-19. Sequencing was performed with immunoSEQ multiplex PCR; in TCRdb, only in-frame clones are kept and a portion is missing. Found here are around 300,000 clones, 90% of them singletons; the top ten hold less than 3%. The sequenced sample consisted of peripheral blood. These receptors originate from a woman aged 30 to 39 with COVID-19, enrolled during active disease.

This clone has only one observation. The chain links TRBV29-1 to TRBJ1-5, with D hard to call. With 1 base removed from V and 4 bases from J, the gap between germline ends came to 8 bases. Germline CDR1 SQVTM, CDR2 ANQGSEA. The CDR3 totals 13 residues. The CDR3 sequence: CSVEVDTNQPQHF. Written as DNA, the CDR3 is TGCAGCGTTGAAGTAGACACAAATCAGCCCCAGCATTTT.

This chain connects TRBV2 to TRBJ1-2; 7 positions agree with TRBD1. With V trimmed by 4 bases and J by 2 bases, 4 bases remained unmatched. The CDR3 is 14 residues long. Germline CDR1 and CDR2: SNHLY and FYNNEI. The CDR3 nucleotides read TGTGCCAGCAGTGGGACAGGATCCAACTATGGCTACACCTTC. As protein: CASSGTGSNYGYTF.

V is TRBV12-3 or TRBV12-4 and J is TRBJ1-1; unclear D gene. Trimming removed 3 bases from V and 1 base from J, with 6 bases in between. This CDR3 has 13 residues. The CDR3: CASSFYWNTEAFF. The CDR3 DNA reads as TGTGCCAGCAGTTTTTACTGGAACACTGAAGCTTTCTTT.

The chain combines TRBV5-1 with TRBJ2-2; TRBD2 matches at 7 bases. V shed 4 bases, J shed 6 bases, and the junction held 15 bases outside the gene matches. Germline V CDR1 and CDR2: SGHRS, YFSETQ. The length of the CDR3 is 17 residues. The CDR3: CASSRLGGPKSSGELFF. CDR3 bases: TGCGCCAGCAGCCGCCTGGGAGGGCCTAAATCTTCCGGGGAGCTGTTTTTT.

This clone was picked up a small number of times. V gene TRBV5-6 combines with J gene TRBJ2-1; D gene ambiguous. V was shortened by 1 base and J by 2 bases, with 13 bases between the two germline ends. The germline V gene encodes CDR1 SGHDT and CDR2 YYEEEE. The CDR3 has 16 amino acids. This CDR3 reads CASSLSIVLAYNEQFF. DNA of the CDR3: TGTGCCAGCAGCTTGTCCATAGTACTGGCCTACAATGAGCAGTTCTTC.

This clone was picked up one time. The gene calls are TRBV6-5 and TRBJ1-2; TRBD1 matches at 8 bases. Trimming took 4 bases from V and 3 from J; bases not matched to a gene: 1. The CDR3 loop spans 13 amino acids. The germline CDR1 and CDR2 sequences are MNHEY and SVGAGI. Written as DNA, the CDR3 is TGTGCCAGCAGTTTACAGGGGGACTATGGCTACACCTTC. Translation: CASSLQGDYGYTF.

The chain is built from TRBV20-1 and TRBJ1-1; D is perhaps TRBD1 (5 bases). Deletions cut 3 bases from V and 2 bases from J, with 10 bases between. CDR3 length equals 13 residues. CDR1 and CDR2 from the germline V gene are DFQATT and SNEGSKA (reference sequence). The CDR3 sequence: CSASGAQNTEAFF. The CDR3 bases are TGCAGTGCTAGTGGGGCTCAAAACACTGAAGCTTTCTTT.

This chain joins TRBV11-1 and TRBJ1-1; no clear D. Germline V gene lookup returns CDR1 SGHAT and CDR2 FQDESV (reference sequence). The length of the CDR3 is 14 residues. Deletions cut 1 base from V and 1 base from J, with 7 bases between. CDR3 residues: CASSLGSWNTEAFF. CDR3 coding DNA: TGTGCCAGCAGCTTAGGGAGCTGGAACACTGAAGCTTTCTTT.

This rearrangement joins TRBV4-1 to TRBJ2-2; 7 bases line up with TRBD1. From germline, CDR1 is MGHRA and CDR2 YSYEKL. V lost 1 base, J lost 3 bases, and 2 bases stayed unmatched. CDR3 size: 15 residues. CDR3 residues: CASSQGDSYTGELFF. Written as DNA, the CDR3 is TGCGCCAGCAGCCAAGGGGACAGCTACACCGGGGAGCTGTTTTTT.

The V call is TRBV30, the J call TRBJ1-1; no clear D gene. V lost 0 bases, J lost 4 bases, and 6 bases lay in between. The CDR3 is made up of 12 amino acids. Germline lookup yields CDR1 GTSNPN and CDR2 SVGIG (reference sequence). The CDR3 region is CAWSVTVTEAFF. The CDR3 nucleotides are TGTGCCTGGAGTGTAACGGTCACTGAAGCTTTCTTT.

The chain carries TRBV5-1 and TRBJ1-4; 7 nucleotides match TRBD1. Germline V gene data show CDR1 as SGHRS and CDR2 as YFSETQ. Trimming took 6 bases from V and 8 from J; bases not matched to a gene: 7. The CDR3 loop spans 13 amino acids. CDR3 sequence: CASKTGKGEKLFF. In DNA form, the CDR3 reads TGCGCCAGCAAGACAGGGAAGGGGGAAAAACTGTTTTTT.